The source of this TCR beta chain is a study of CD8 T cells in ankylosing spondylitis. Germline CDR1 MGHRA, CDR2 YSYEKL. The V end lost 3 bases, the J end lost 6 bases, and 17 bases lay between the germline ends. This CDR3 has 16 residues. Library preparation for TCR beta used quantitative 5'-RACE with molecular barcodes. MiXCR, applied by TCRdb to the 5' RACE reads, yields one record per CDR3 protein. The data contain around 91,000 distinct CDR3 sequences, roughly 8.5% of them singletons. Study outcomes and limitations: Ankylosing spondylitis blood appeared to be characterized by a TCR beta motif of eight highly homologous variants. Matched synovial fluid from ankylosing spondylitis patients was reported to be enriched for disease-linked clones.

On this clonotype itself: What it recognizes is unknown.

Material for sequencing was blood, either unsorted or a sorted T cell fraction (not recorded which). This sequence was found in a male donor with ankylosing spondylitis. This chain uses TRBV4-1 with TRBJ1-4; D perhaps matches TRBD1 (6 bases). CDR3 sequence reads: CASSHNPGTLDEKLFF. The DNA for the CDR3 is TGCGCCAGCAGCCACAATCCCGGGACATTGGATGAAAAACTGTTTTTT.